This passage covers 26 T cell receptor beta chains from one sample sequenced in a study of radiation and T cells in renal cell carcinoma. Clones were read by immunoSEQ multiplex PCR, and TCRdb kept only the in-frame ones, dropping some. In the table there are approximately 120,000 clones, around 81% of which are singletons. The time point is: blood 2 weeks post-SBRT. The treatment denotes: 15 Gy SBRT to primary tumor, nephrectomy 4 weeks later. The material was blood, obtained from a patient whose treatment included radiotherapy and nephrectomy. These receptors were taken from a man between 50 and 59 years old with renal cell carcinoma.

J is TRBJ2-1 and V is TRBV7-9; no clear D. CDR3 size: 10 residues. Germline V gene lookup returns CDR1 SEHNR and CDR2 FQNEAQ (reference sequence). Between the trimmed V and J ends, which lost 5 bases and 5 bases, there was a span of 1 base. The CDR3: CASSDNEQFF. DNA of the CDR3: TGTGCCAGCAGCGACAATGAGCAGTTCTTC.

The chain is built from TRBV4-3 and TRBJ2-7; no firm D call. Germline V gene sequence: CDR1 LGHNA, CDR2 YSLEER. V lost 1 base, J lost 3 bases, and 10 bases lay in between. The CDR3 loop spans 14 amino acids. The CDR3 protein is CASSQGLAFYEQYF. In DNA form, the CDR3 reads TGCGCCAGCAGCCAAGGCCTCGCCTTCTACGAGCAGTACTTC.

This chain joins TRBV10-3 and TRBJ1-1; no firm D call. Trimming took off 7 bases at V and 1 base at J, with 10 bases between the two ends. CDR1 and CDR2 from the germline V gene are ENHRY and SYGVKD. The CDR3 sequence is 13 residues long. The CDR3 reads CAIKGGENTEAFF. The CDR3 bases are TGTGCCATCAAAGGAGGTGAGAACACTGAAGCTTTCTTT.

V is TRBV27 and J is TRBJ1-2; 8 bases line up with TRBD1. Germline CDR1 MNHEY, CDR2 SMNVEV (reference sequence). This CDR3 region has 15 residues. Trimming cost V 5 bases and J 4 bases; bases outside gene matches: 9. CDR3 residues: CASSKQGDQPYGYTF. In DNA, the CDR3 is TGTGCCAGCAGTAAACAGGGGGATCAACCCTATGGCTACACCTTC.

CDR3 in amino acids: CACPGLAYNEQFF. The CDR3 DNA is TGTGCCTGTCCGGGGCTGGCCTACAATGAGCAGTTCTTC. This chain connects TRBV30 to TRBJ2-1, with D possibly being TRBD1 or TRBD2 (5 bases each). V lost 6 bases to trimming and J lost 2 bases, with 11 bases between them. Germline V gives CDR1 GTSNPN, CDR2 SVGIG (reference sequence). The CDR3 runs to 13 residues.

The V call is TRBV18, the J call TRBJ2-1, with 9 bases lining up with TRBD1. Germline V lookup: CDR1 KGHSH, CDR2 LQKENI. V gave up 9 bases and J gave up 5 bases; unmatched junction bases: 11. CDR3 size: 15 residues. The CDR3 DNA reads TGTGCCAGTCAGCCTGGGACAGGGACACACAATGAGCAGTTCTTC. Residues: CASQPGTGTHNEQFF.

The chain has TRBV2 and TRBJ1-1, with D tentatively TRBD1 (5 bases). V dropped 6 bases and J dropped 5 bases, with 13 bases sitting between them. The CDR3 loop spans 13 amino acids. Germline V gene data show CDR1 as SNHLY and CDR2 as FYNNEI. The DNA for the CDR3 is TGTGCCAGCAGCCCGGGGGGAGGGACTGAAGCTTTCTTT. Protein sequence: CASSPGGGTEAFF.

The V call is TRBV5-1, the J call TRBJ2-7, with 9 bases matching TRBD1. V was pared by 4 bases and J by 7 bases, with 9 bases of the junction left unmatched. CDR3 length: 14 amino acids. The germline V gene encodes CDR1 SGHRS and CDR2 YFSETQ. This CDR3 reads CASSRGQGGEEQYF. The CDR3 DNA reads as TGCGCCAGCAGCCGGGGACAGGGAGGAGAGGAGCAGTACTTC. Complete variable domain (other parts from reference TRBV5-1 and TRBJ2-7): KAGVTQTPRYLIKTRGQQVTLSCSPISGHRSVSWYQQTPGQGLQFLFEYFSETQRNKGNFPGRFSGRQFSNSRSEMNVSTLELGDSALYLCASSRGQGGEEQYFGPGTRLTVT.

The gene calls are TRBV6-1 and TRBJ1-4, with a possible D match to TRBD1 (6 bases). There are 14 residues in the CDR3. V shed 4 bases and J shed 3 bases, with 9 bases lying between them. Germline loops: CDR1 MNHNS, CDR2 SASEGT. The CDR3 here is CASSATGSNEKLFF. CDR3 coding DNA: TGTGCCAGCAGTGCTACAGGGTCTAATGAAAAACTGTTTTTT.

This clone was counted between two and nine times. The chain uses TRBV6-6 and TRBJ1-2, with 9 bases lining up with TRBD1. V lost 6 bases and J lost 5; bases outside the gene matches: 7. This CDR3 contains 14 residues. CDR1 and CDR2 from the germline V gene are MNHNY and SVGAGI (reference sequence). The chain's CDR3 is CASRPDRGVYGYTF. The CDR3 coding sequence is TGTGCCAGCAGGCCCGACAGGGGGGTTTATGGCTACACCTTC.

The chain uses TRBV7-6 and TRBJ2-1, with 11 bases fitting TRBD2. The CDR3 runs to 14 residues. CDR1 is SGHVS and CDR2 is FNYEAQ in the germline V gene. The junction had 7 bases not matched to a gene; V was cut back by 6 bases and J by 9 bases. CDR3 protein: CASRGTSGAPEQFF. In DNA form, the CDR3 reads TGTGCCAGCAGAGGGACTAGCGGAGCCCCTGAGCAGTTCTTC.

The chain employs TRBV6-7 and TRBJ1-6, with D possibly being TRBD1 (6 bases). TRBV6-7 qualifies as an ORF whose function is uncertain. V was clipped by 2 bases and J by 7 bases, with 12 bases between them. The CDR3 covers 15 residues. The DNA for the CDR3 is TGTGCCAGCAGTTACCCGACAGGCTGCAATTCACCCCTCCACTTT. Protein sequence: CASSYPTGCNSPLHF.

This clone is categorized as medium-sized (0.01 to 0.1%). This chain joins TRBV7-2 and TRBJ2-3, with a possible D match to TRBD1 (5 bases). With 2 bases removed from V and 2 bases from J, the gap between germline ends came to 11 bases. From germline, CDR1 is SGHTA and CDR2 FQGNSA. The CDR3 totals 15 residues. CDR3 region: CASSLQGISTDTQYF. The CDR3 DNA follows: TGTGCCAGCAGCTTACAGGGAATTTCCACAGATACGCAGTATTTT. The full variable domain, in which reference TRBV7-2 and TRBJ2-3 provide the parts outside the CDR3, is GAGVSQSPSNKVTEKGKDVELRCDPISGHTALYWYRQSLGQGLEFLIYFQGNSAPDKSGLPSDRFSAERTGGSVSTLTIQRTQQEDSAVYLCASSLQGISTDTQYFGPGTRLTVL.

This chain links TRBV27 with TRBJ1-1; D is undetermined. Germline CDR1 MNHEY, CDR2 SMNVEV (reference sequence). This CDR3 contains 14 residues. V lost 2 bases to trimming and J lost 1 base, with 8 bases between them. The chain's CDR3 is CASSLRRTNTEAFF. The CDR3 bases are TGTGCCAGCAGTTTAAGGAGAACGAACACTGAAGCTTTCTTT.

The chain couples TRBV5-5 to TRBJ2-7; 7 positions match TRBD2. Unmatched junction bases numbered 17, after V lost 4 bases and J lost 4 bases. Germline assignment: CDR1 SGHKS and CDR2 YYEKEE (reference sequence). The CDR3 sequence is 17 residues long. The CDR3 sequence: CASSTPEGGALGYEQYF. CDR3 coding DNA: TGTGCCAGCAGCACCCCGGAGGGAGGGGCCCTGGGATACGAGCAGTACTTC. Full variable domain (missing parts from reference TRBV5-5 and TRBJ2-7): DAGVTQSPTHLIKTRGQQVTLRCSPISGHKSVSWYQQVLGQGPQFIFQYYEKEERGRGNFPDRFSARQFPNYSSELNVNALLLGDSALYLCASSTPEGGALGYEQYFGPGTRLTVT.

The V and J genes are TRBV4-2 and TRBJ2-7; 10 nucleotides line up with TRBD1. Per germline, CDR1 LGHNA and CDR2 YNFKEQ. V shed 0 bases, J shed 1 base, and the junction held 3 bases outside the gene matches. The CDR3 runs 16 residues. The chain's CDR3 is CASSQDLGQGSYEQYF. CDR3 DNA sequence: TGTGCCAGCAGCCAAGATCTGGGACAGGGGTCCTACGAGCAGTACTTC.

The chain employs TRBV4-1 and TRBJ2-7; D tentatively reads TRBD1 or TRBD2 (5 bases each). The CDR3 consists of 13 residues. Trimming removed 0 bases at V and 8 bases at J, with 11 bases between. The germline V gene has CDR1 MGHRA and CDR2 YSYEKL. CDR3 nucleotides: TGCGCCAGCAGCCAAGATCTAGAGGGACAGCAGTACTTC. This encodes CASSQDLEGQQYF.

This chain joins TRBV11-3 and TRBJ2-2; the D gene is possibly TRBD2 (6 bases). V was shortened by 1 base and J by 0 bases, with 6 bases between the two germline ends. The CDR3 length is 15 residues. CDR1 and CDR2 (germline): SGHNT, YENEEA. The CDR3 DNA follows: TGTGCCAGCAGCTTAGCGGGGGCGAACACCGGGGAGCTGTTTTTT. This translates into CASSLAGANTGELFF.

This chain uses TRBV6-5 with TRBJ2-3; D remains ambiguous. Germline CDR1 and CDR2: MNHEY and SVGAGI. The CDR3 totals 13 residues. V shed 8 bases and J shed 6 bases, with 15 bases lying between them. CDR3 in DNA: TGTGCCAGCCGCTCGGGCATGCGGGATACGCAGTATTTT. It yields the protein CASRSGMRDTQYF.

The chain links TRBV11-2 to TRBJ1-1; D is uncertain. Looked up from germline, CDR1 is SGHAT and CDR2 is FQNNGV. The germline V and J ends were trimmed by 1 base and 4 bases, with 10 bases remaining between them. CDR3 size: 14 residues. This CDR3 reads CASSLGVVGTEAFF. CDR3 sequence (DNA): TGTGCCAGCAGCTTAGGTGTAGTAGGCACTGAAGCTTTCTTT.

The chain links TRBV29-1 to TRBJ1-2, with 7 nucleotides matching TRBD1. Losses at the gene ends were 6 bases for V and 0 bases for J; bases not matched to a gene: 7. The CDR3 is made up of 14 amino acids. CDR1 and CDR2 from the germline V gene are SQVTM and ANQGSEA. The CDR3 coding sequence is TGCAGCGTCAAGGGACAGCCTTCTAACTATGGCTACACCTTC. It yields the protein CSVKGQPSNYGYTF. Full variable domain (outside the CDR3, taken from reference TRBV29-1 and TRBJ1-2): SAVISQKPSRDICQRGTSLTIQCQVDSQVTMMFWYRQQPGQSLTLIATANQGSEATYESGFVIDKFPISRPNLTFSTLTVSNMSPEDSSIYLCSVKGQPSNYGYTFGSGTRLTVV.

The genes are TRBV28 and TRBJ2-1, with D unresolved. The CDR3 spans 13 residues. V was shortened by 1 base and J by 4 bases, with 5 bases between the two germline ends. Germline V gene lookup returns CDR1 MDHEN and CDR2 SYDVKM. The CDR3 is CASSLSGYNEQFF. CDR3 sequence (DNA): TGTGCCAGCAGTTTATCAGGATACAATGAGCAGTTCTTC.

This chain links TRBV19 with TRBJ2-1, with 8 positions matching TRBD1. The V segment lost 7 bases and the J segment 3 bases; nucleotides outside the gene matches: 20. This CDR3 comprises 19 residues. Germline assignment: CDR1 LNHDA and CDR2 SQIVND (reference sequence). The CDR3 loop is CASKANRKLNGTGYNEQFF. The CDR3 region has the DNA TGTGCCAGTAAGGCGAACCGCAAGTTAAACGGGACAGGCTACAATGAGCAGTTCTTC.

This chain connects TRBV5-1 to TRBJ1-2, with 9 bases that match TRBD1. The J segment lost 8 bases and the V segment lost 4 bases, leaving 12 bases of the junction unmatched. The CDR3 spans 15 residues. CDR1 and CDR2 from the germline V gene are SGHRS and YFSETQ. The CDR3: CASSEQPGQGKGYTF. The CDR3 DNA follows: TGCGCCAGCAGCGAACAACCGGGACAGGGTAAAGGCTACACCTTC.

The V and J genes are TRBV11-2 and TRBJ2-2; D possibly matches TRBD1 or TRBD2 (5 bases each). The CDR3 is made up of 15 amino acids. The ends were cut back, 6 bases at V and 2 bases at J, with 13 bases in the middle. CDR1 and CDR2 (germline): SGHAT, FQNNGV. The CDR3 DNA reads as TGTGCCAGCAGATCGGGGCGAGCAAACACCGGGGAGCTGTTTTTT. Protein: CASRSGRANTGELFF.

J is TRBJ1-3 and V is TRBV5-1; 8 positions agree with TRBD1. CDR1 and CDR2 from the germline V gene are SGHRS and YFSETQ. Unmatched junction bases numbered 3, after V lost 4 bases and J lost 0 bases. The CDR3 sequence is 15 residues long. DNA of the CDR3: TGCGCCAGCAGCCCCGGGACAGGCTCTGGAAACACCATATATTTT. It encodes CASSPGTGSGNTIYF.